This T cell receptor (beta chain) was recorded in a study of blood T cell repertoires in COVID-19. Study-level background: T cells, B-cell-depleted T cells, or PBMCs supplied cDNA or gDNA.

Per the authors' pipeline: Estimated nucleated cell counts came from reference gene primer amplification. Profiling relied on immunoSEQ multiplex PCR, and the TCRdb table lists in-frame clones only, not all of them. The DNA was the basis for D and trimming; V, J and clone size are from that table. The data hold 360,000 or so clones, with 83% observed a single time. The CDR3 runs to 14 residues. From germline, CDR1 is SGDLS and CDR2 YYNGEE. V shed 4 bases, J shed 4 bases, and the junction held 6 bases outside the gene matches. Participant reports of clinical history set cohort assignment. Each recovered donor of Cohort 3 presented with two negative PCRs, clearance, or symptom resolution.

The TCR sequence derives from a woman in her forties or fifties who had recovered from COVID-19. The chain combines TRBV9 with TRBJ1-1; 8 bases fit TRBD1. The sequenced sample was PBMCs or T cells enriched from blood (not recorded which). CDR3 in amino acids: CASSYGQGGTEAFF. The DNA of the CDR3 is TGTGCCAGCAGCTACGGACAGGGAGGCACTGAAGCTTTCTTT.